This T cell receptor beta chain is drawn from a study of OX40 agonist ivuxolimab in advanced cancers. Background for the entire study: Ivuxolimab was a fully human IgG2 agonistic monoclonal antibody targeting the costimulatory receptor OX40 (CD134). Intravenous ivuxolimab was administered to patients every 2 weeks at six dose levels: 0.01, 0.1, 0.3, 1.5, 3 and 10 mg/kg. Of the roughly 51 dose-escalation patients, hepatocellular carcinoma was present in about 19, melanoma in around 15, renal cell carcinoma in 9 and head and neck cancer in 9. In the dose-escalation cohort, more than 80% of patients were male, and the mean age was roughly 60 years with a range of about 20 to 79. Prior anti-PD-1, anti-PD-L1 or anti-CTLA-4 therapy was permitted, and checkpoint inhibitors had been received by less than 45% of dose-escalation patients. Partial responses occurred in three dose-escalation patients: two with cutaneous melanoma and one with hepatocellular carcinoma. Peripheral TCRbeta sequencing was intended to test whether TCR sequence diversity was altered and clonal T-cell expansion was caused by ivuxolimab. The monotherapy dose-escalation portion (N of about 50 patients) of the phase I ivuxolimab trial is reported in the paper. General findings and caveats noted by the study authors: Low levels of normalized T-cell clonal expansion were also seen in some nonresponding patients. At doses from 0.1 to 3.0 mg/kg, clonal expansion was seen in both CD4+ and CD8+ blood T cells between baseline and week 6. The antigen specificity of the peripheral T cells that underwent clonal expansion was not determined. In partial responders in the 0.1-3.0 mg/kg groups, normalized peripheral clonal expansion was found to be among the lowest, especially among CD8+ T cells. After ivuxolimab, expanded clones were on average more numerous among CD8+ T cells than among CD4+ T cells.

To sequence the TCRbeta CDR3 region, genomic DNA was isolated from the sorted cells. The immunoSEQ Assay was used to sequence the TCRbeta CDR3 regions. TCRdb mirrors the immuneACCESS table, restricted to in-frame sequences. Some clones are absent from its copies; in checked studies, under half trace to an unresolved V gene, and the reason for the others is unknown. The sample data list 70,000 to 90,000 clones, and about 85% of these were observed just once. The ten largest clones take up more than 1.5% of the sample. The trial excluded patients who had a history of autoimmune disease or were on systemic immunosuppression. Peripheral blood for TCR sequencing was collected from all dose cohorts at baseline, on cycle 4 day 1, and on cycle 7 day 1. Samples were obtained from an open-label, multicenter, first-in-human phase I dose-escalation trial of ivuxolimab. Adults with locally advanced or metastatic melanoma, renal cell, hepatocellular, or head and neck squamous cell carcinoma were enrolled in the trial. Before TCR sequencing, CD4+ T cells and CD8+ T cells were sorted from peripheral blood as separate populations.

The sample holds one count of this clone. The clone's antigen remains unknown. The record has no base qualities; no much larger clone is one base away. CDR1 MDHEN and CDR2 SYDVKM were looked up in the germline V gene. The germline ends are 11 bases apart after V is trimmed by 5 bases and J by 3 bases. From cysteine to phenylalanine, the CDR3 is 14 amino acids long. Of the read, only the CDR3 DNA is kept; its 42 bases are in frame from base 1. The source material was CD4+ or CD8+ T cells sorted from blood, sampled in a trial of the OX40 agonist ivuxolimab. In this chain, TRBV28 is recombined with TRBJ1-5; the D gene is unclear. The receptor comes from an adult with an advanced solid tumor such as melanoma, head and neck, liver or kidney cancer. The nucleotide sequence reads as follows: TGTGCCAGCAGTCCTACGGACTACAATCAGCCCCAGCATTTT. It codes for CASSPTDYNQPQHF.